This T cell receptor (beta chain) was sequenced in a study of siplizumab effects on memory and regulatory T cells. A note on this clone: The antigen is not known.

Sequencing was performed with immunoSEQ multiplex PCR; in TCRdb, only in-frame clones are kept and a portion is missing. The table has 100,000 or so clones, about 92% seen once; the top ten hold approximately 0.3%. Study-level findings and limits: Assignment to unstimulated subsets succeeded for only a minor fraction of the alloreactive clones. Naive T cells appeared more varied than memory cells and looked like key alloresponse contributors. Proliferating CD4+ or CD8+ clones, roughly 75-95% of them, lacked an assignable naive or memory phenotype.

The germline CDR1 and CDR2 sequences are SGHRS and YFSETQ. The CDR3 loop spans 16 amino acids. V lost 0 bases to trimming and J lost 6 bases; unmatched junction nucleotides: 11. The source is a human donor in good health. The chain links TRBV5-1 to TRBJ2-7, with TRBD2 identical over 8 bases. Sequencing was performed on CD4+ T cells sorted from blood. CDR3 DNA sequence: TGCGCCAGCAGCTTGGCCCCTGTGGCGGGAGGCTCCGAGCAGTACTTC. It is translated as CASSLAPVAGGSEQYF.